A single sample is the source of the 21 T cell receptor beta chains below, sequenced in a study of immune reconstitution after stem cell transplant in scleroderma. MiXCR was run by TCRdb on the RT-PCR reads, yielding one entry per CDR3 protein. This sample has 3,000 to 4,500 distinct CDR3 sequences, with around 5.4% found just once. The specimen was taken before or after autologous hematopoietic stem cell transplantation (not recorded which). The receptor source for this set is a female donor with systemic sclerosis.

This clonotype ranks as medium-sized. This rearrangement joins TRBV20-1 to TRBJ1-3; D gene uncertain. Germline CDR1 is DFQATT and CDR2 is SNEGSKA (reference sequence). The germline V and J ends were trimmed by 2 bases and 4 bases, with 9 bases remaining between them. This CDR3 region has 13 residues. CDR3 sequence: CSARRALGNTIYF. The CDR3 DNA reads as TGCAGTGCTAGACGGGCGTTGGGAAACACCATATATTTT.

This clonotype was seen many times. The chain uses TRBV7-2 and TRBJ1-5; D uncertain. V was pared by 3 bases and J by 6 bases, with 15 bases between. Germline-derived CDR1 and CDR2 are SGHTA and FQGNSA. This CDR3 has 15 residues. CDR3 residues: CASSFITAGGQPQHF. CDR3 nucleotides: TGTGCCAGCAGCTTTATAACAGCTGGAGGTCAGCCCCAGCATTTT.

In its sample, this clonotype ranks as medium-sized. The chain combines TRBV6-5 with TRBJ1-2; D not resolved. The CDR3 runs 11 residues. V gave up 0 bases and J gave up 4 bases, with 0 bases separating them. Germline assignment: CDR1 MNHEY and CDR2 SVGAGI. This CDR3 reads CASSYSYGYTF. The CDR3 DNA sequence: TGTGCCAGCAGTTACTCCTATGGCTACACCTTC.

This clonotype was counted between two and nine times. V gene TRBV3-1 combines with J gene TRBJ2-2, with D maybe TRBD2 (5 bases). CDR1 LGHDT and CDR2 YNNKEL come from the germline V gene (reference sequence). Trimming took 0 bases from V and 1 from J, leaving 15 bases between them. This CDR3 is built from 18 residues. DNA of the CDR3: TGTGCCAGCAGCCAAGACCCCCTGGGTAGCGTGAACACCGGGGAGCTGTTTTTT. This translates into CASSQDPLGSVNTGELFF.

By sample fraction, this clonotype is medium-sized (0.01 to 0.1%). The J gene is TRBJ2-1, the V gene TRBV28, with a weak D call TRBD1 (5 bases). Germline loops: CDR1 MDHEN, CDR2 SYDVKM. The CDR3 sequence is 15 residues long. The germline V and J ends were trimmed by 6 bases and 2 bases, with 14 bases remaining between them. The CDR3 DNA reads TGTGCCAGCAGCCTCGACAGCGAGGCCTACAATGAGCAGTTCTTC. It encodes CASSLDSEAYNEQFF. The complete variable domain, with remaining parts taken from reference TRBV28 and TRBJ2-1, reads DVKVTQSSRYLVKRTGEKVFLECVQDMDHENMFWYRQDPGLGLRLIYFSYDVKMKEKGDIPEGYSVSREKKERFSLILESASTNQTSMYLCASSLDSEAYNEQFFGPGTRLTVL.

In regard to this clonotype: A much larger clone differs from this one at a single base, so this may be a read error. V and J are TRBV27 and TRBJ2-1, with 10 positions matching TRBD2. The tail of the sequence fits TRBJ2-7 better, so the J call may be wrong. Germline CDR1 MNHEY, CDR2 SMNVEV (reference sequence). The CDR3 runs to 17 residues. As DNA, the CDR3 is TGTGCCAGCAGTTTGGCTAGCGGGGGCCTCTCCTACAATGAGCAGTACTTC. It is translated as CASSLASGGLSYNEQYF.

This clonotype ranks as large. V usage is TRBV9 and J usage is TRBJ2-1; D uncertain. This CDR3 has 13 amino acids. Germline V CDR1 and CDR2: SGDLS, YYNGEE. V was pared by 0 bases and J by 4 bases, with 5 bases between. The CDR3 region is CASSVGSYNEQFF. In DNA, the CDR3 is TGTGCCAGCAGCGTAGGATCTTACAATGAGCAGTTCTTC.

This clonotype ranks as medium-sized. The V call is TRBV10-3, the J call TRBJ2-1; maybe TRBD1 (5 bases). CDR3 length: 14 residues. V lost 5 bases and J 4 bases, leaving 12 bases between the germline ends. Looked up from germline, CDR1 is ENHRY and CDR2 is SYGVKD. CDR3 DNA sequence: TGTGCCATCAGTAAATTGACAGAATACAATGAGCAGTTCTTC. Its protein product is CAISKLTEYNEQFF.

This clonotype is labeled as medium-sized. This rearrangement joins TRBV28 to TRBJ1-1; D not resolved. Trimming left V 4 bases short and J 4 bases short, with 7 bases between. CDR1 is MDHEN, CDR2 SYDVKM, per germline. The CDR3 length is 12 residues. The CDR3 sequence is CASSSKGTEAFF. CDR3 nucleotide sequence: TGTGCCAGCAGTTCGAAGGGCACTGAAGCTTTCTTT.

V is TRBV12-3 or TRBV12-4 and J is TRBJ2-7; no definite D call. CDR3 size: 14 residues. V lost 1 base, J lost 5 bases, and 12 bases lay in between. Written as DNA, the CDR3 is TGTGCCAGCAGTTTAGGGTCATATGGCAACGAGCAGTACTTC. Protein: CASSLGSYGNEQYF.

V gene TRBV2 combines with J gene TRBJ2-2; unclear D gene. Germline lookup yields CDR1 SNHLY and CDR2 FYNNEI. The CDR3 is made up of 15 amino acids. Trimming took off 7 bases at V and 1 base at J, with 13 bases between the two ends. The CDR3 DNA reads TGTGCCAGCATTCAGACACCTCTGAACACCGGGGAGCTGTTTTTT. It is translated as CASIQTPLNTGELFF.

In this sample, this clonotype is medium-sized. The rearrangement links TRBV29-1 to TRBJ2-3; TRBD1 matches at 9 bases. Trimming cost V 6 bases and J 0 bases; bases outside gene matches: 10. The CDR3 totals 16 residues. The germline V gene encodes CDR1 SQVTM and CDR2 ANQGSEA. The DNA for the CDR3 is TGCAGCGTCAGCATACAGGGGGCGACTAGCACAGATACGCAGTATTTT. It translates to CSVSIQGATSTDTQYF.

Sample share makes this clonotype medium-sized. The chain carries TRBV20-1 and TRBJ2-7; D not resolved. The V gene's germline CDR1 is DFQATT and CDR2 SNEGSKA (reference sequence). This CDR3 has 13 amino acids. Deletions cut 3 bases from V and 1 base from J, with 10 bases between. CDR3 DNA sequence: TGCAGTGCTAGGGTCGGTGGGTCCTACGAGCAGTACTTC. This translates into CSARVGGSYEQYF.

A word on this clonotype: With a much larger clone just one base away, this may be a read error. V and J are TRBV27 and TRBJ2-3; 8 bases match TRBD2. From germline, CDR1 is MNHEY and CDR2 SMNVEV (reference sequence). This CDR3 has 15 residues. CDR3 nucleotide sequence: TGTGCCGGCAGCATAAGCGGGGGTCTCACAGATACGCAGTATTTT. Protein: CAGSISGGLTDTQYF.

This clonotype is medium-sized in the sample. The V and J genes are TRBV7-2 and TRBJ2-5; D is uncertain. Germline V gene sequence: CDR1 SGHTA, CDR2 FQGNSA. The CDR3 runs to 11 residues. Trimming took off 6 bases at V and 4 bases at J, with 6 bases between the two ends. The chain's CDR3 is CASRGLETQYF. The CDR3 DNA reads TGTGCCAGCAGGGGGTTAGAGACCCAGTACTTC.

Within the sample, this clonotype is medium-sized (0.01 to 0.1%). V gene TRBV2 combines with J gene TRBJ1-4, with 7 bases fitting TRBD1. Germline lookup yields CDR1 SNHLY and CDR2 FYNNEI. The V gene end was trimmed by 8 bases and the J gene end by 8 bases; junction bases not matched to a gene: 14. The CDR3 consists of 15 residues. The CDR3 nucleotides are TGTGCCAGCCGCCCGGCCAAGGGGGCAAGCGAAAAACTGTTTTTT. It translates to CASRPAKGASEKLFF.

Comment on this clonotype: A clone one base away is much larger, so this may be a read error. In DNA, the CDR3 is TGCAGTACTAGCGGGAGCCACAATGAGCAGTTCTTC. It is translated as CSTSGSHNEQFF. J is TRBJ2-1 and V is TRBV20-1; 11 bases are a match to TRBD2. Germline-derived CDR1 and CDR2 are DFQATT and SNEGSKA (reference sequence). The CDR3 extends over 12 amino acids.

Within the sample, this clonotype is medium-sized. This rearrangement joins TRBV2 to TRBJ2-3; D is possibly TRBD1 or TRBD2 (7 bases each). Per the germline V gene, CDR1 is SNHLY and CDR2 is FYNNEI. V lost 3 bases, J lost 7 bases, and 14 bases lay in between. CDR3 length: 14 residues. The CDR3 DNA sequence: TGTGCCAGCAGTGACCAGGGGGGGGTCAATACGCAGTATTTT. Its translation: CASSDQGGVNTQYF.

By share, this clonotype counts as medium-sized. V is TRBV4-1 and J is TRBJ1-2; D call uncertain. Trimming removed 0 bases at V and 2 bases at J, with 13 bases between. The CDR3 extends over 16 amino acids. The V gene's germline CDR1 is MGHRA and CDR2 YSYEKL. The CDR3 sequence: CASSQDPRTENYGYTF. The DNA for the CDR3 is TGCGCCAGCAGCCAAGATCCCCGGACGGAAAACTATGGCTACACCTTC.

This clonotype is medium-sized. V is TRBV4-3 and J is TRBJ2-3; 7 bases agree with TRBD2. In germline, CDR1 is LGHNA, CDR2 YSLEER. V dropped 4 bases and J dropped 2; count of bases not matched to a gene: 3. The CDR3 loop spans 14 amino acids. CDR3 sequence reads: CASSLAGITDTQYF. CDR3 coding DNA: TGCGCCAGCAGCCTAGCGGGTATCACAGATACGCAGTATTTT.

In this sample, this clonotype is medium-sized. The rearrangement joins TRBV21-1 to TRBJ2-1; the table's D call, TRBD1, was not checked against the DNA. TRBV21-1 is marked as a pseudogene. The CDR3 length is 16 residues. CDR3 coding DNA: TGTGCCAGCAGCAGAAAACGGGGGCCCTCCTACAATGAGCAGTTCTTC. The encoded protein is CASSRKRGPSYNEQFF.